These T cell receptor beta chains were read from a single sample in a study of T cell responses to AZD1222 COVID-19 vaccine. The assay was immunoSEQ multiplex PCR, and TCRdb's table has in-frame clones only and misses some. The top ten clones hold more than 4% of a sample with 70,000 to 95,000 clones, over 85% of them seen once. Sequencing used peripheral blood, obtained on day 0 of AZD1222 vaccination. The receptor set was obtained from an adult in good health. Both conserved end residues are part of each CDR3. D genes are given only for firm matches. Size values are once, few and many counts, or a class for expanded clones, and some rows have none.

v_call: TRBV10-3; clone_size: .; j_call: TRBJ2-7; d_call: TRBD1; cdr3_aa: CAIRGQSYEQYF; cdr3_nt: TGTGCCATCAGGGGACAGTCCTACGAGCAGTACTTC
v_call: TRBV6-2/TRBV6-3; clone_size: once; j_call: TRBJ2-3; d_call: TRBD2; cdr3_aa: CASSYSGTSGRIFTDTQYF; cdr3_nt: TGTGCCAGCAGTTACTCCGGGACTAGCGGGAGAATATTCACAGATACGCAGTATTTT
v_call: TRBV4-1; clone_size: .; j_call: TRBJ2-7; d_call: .; cdr3_aa: CASSQTAFYEQYF; cdr3_nt: TGCGCCAGCAGCCAGACAGCATTCTACGAGCAGTACTTC
v_call: TRBV5-8; clone_size: .; j_call: TRBJ2-3; d_call: TRBD2; cdr3_aa: CASSLSSGTATDTQYF; cdr3_nt: TGTGCCAGCAGCTTGTCCAGCGGGACGGCCACAGATACGCAGTATTTT
v_call: TRBV30; clone_size: .; j_call: TRBJ1-6; d_call: .; cdr3_aa: CAWSGELWGNNSPLHF; cdr3_nt: TGTGCCTGGAGTGGGGAATTGTGGGGTAATAATTCACCCCTCCACTTT
v_call: TRBV27; clone_size: .; j_call: TRBJ1-1; d_call: TRBD1; cdr3_aa: CASGRQGANTEAFF; cdr3_nt: TGTGCCAGCGGTCGACAGGGGGCGAACACTGAAGCTTTCTTT
v_call: TRBV12-3/TRBV12-4; clone_size: .; j_call: TRBJ2-7; d_call: .; cdr3_aa: CASSPYTSYEQYF; cdr3_nt: TGTGCCAGCAGCCCCTATACATCCTACGAGCAGTACTTC
v_call: TRBV29-1; clone_size: .; j_call: TRBJ2-1; d_call: .; cdr3_aa: CSVSGASYNEQFF; cdr3_nt: TGCAGCGTTAGCGGCGCGTCCTACAATGAGCAGTTCTTC
v_call: TRBV9; clone_size: once; j_call: TRBJ1-2; d_call: TRBD1; cdr3_aa: CASSDPPGQEYGYTF; cdr3_nt: TGTGCCAGCAGCGATCCCCCTGGACAGGAGTATGGCTACACCTTC
v_call: TRBV3-1/TRBV3-2; clone_size: .; j_call: TRBJ2-5; d_call: .; cdr3_aa: CASSQDRPQETQYF; cdr3_nt: TGTGCCAGCAGCCAAGACCGACCACAAGAGACCCAGTACTTC
v_call: TRBV7-8; clone_size: .; j_call: TRBJ1-4; d_call: TRBD1; cdr3_aa: CASSYTGGGNEKLFF; cdr3_nt: TGTGCCAGCAGCTACACAGGGGGTGGAAATGAAAAACTGTTTTTT
v_call: TRBV18; clone_size: .; j_call: TRBJ1-2; d_call: .; cdr3_aa: CASSGGFGYGYTF; cdr3_nt: TGTGCCAGCTCAGGGGGCTTTGGCTATGGCTACACCTTC
v_call: TRBV7-2; clone_size: .; j_call: TRBJ2-7; d_call: .; cdr3_aa: CASSLGGKGLDEQYF; cdr3_nt: TGTGCCAGCAGCTTAGGGGGGAAAGGGTTGGACGAGCAGTACTTC
v_call: TRBV19; clone_size: .; j_call: TRBJ2-6; d_call: .; cdr3_aa: CASNGESGANVLTF; cdr3_nt: TGTGCCAGTAACGGAGAATCTGGGGCCAACGTCCTGACTTTC
v_call: TRBV25-1; clone_size: .; j_call: TRBJ1-2; d_call: .; cdr3_aa: CASSDEGLIYGYTF; cdr3_nt: TGTGCCAGCAGTGACGAAGGCCTTATCTATGGCTACACCTTC
v_call: TRBV5-5; clone_size: once; j_call: TRBJ2-2; d_call: .; cdr3_aa: CASSLGPSVANTGELFF; cdr3_nt: TGTGCCAGCAGCTTAGGACCCAGCGTAGCGAACACCGGGGAGCTGTTTTTT
v_call: TRBV7-3; clone_size: once; j_call: TRBJ1-1; d_call: .; cdr3_aa: CASSLTVNTEAFF; cdr3_nt: TGTGCCAGCAGCTTAACCGTGAACACTGAAGCTTTCTTT
v_call: TRBV30; clone_size: .; j_call: TRBJ2-6; d_call: TRBD1; cdr3_aa: CAWSVRDRALSGANVLTF; cdr3_nt: TGTGCCTGGAGTGTACGGGACAGGGCTCTCTCTGGGGCCAACGTCCTGACTTTC